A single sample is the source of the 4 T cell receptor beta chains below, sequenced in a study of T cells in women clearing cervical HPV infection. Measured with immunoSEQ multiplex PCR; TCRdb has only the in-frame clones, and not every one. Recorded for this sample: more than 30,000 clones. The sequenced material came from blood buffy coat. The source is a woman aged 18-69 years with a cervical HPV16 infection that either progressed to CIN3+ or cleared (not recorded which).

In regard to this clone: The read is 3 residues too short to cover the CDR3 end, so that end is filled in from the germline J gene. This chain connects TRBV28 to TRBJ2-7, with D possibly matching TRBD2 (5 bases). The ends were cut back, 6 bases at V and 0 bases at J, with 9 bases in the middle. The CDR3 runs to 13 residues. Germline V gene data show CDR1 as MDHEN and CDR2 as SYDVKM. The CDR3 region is CASRLADSYEQYF. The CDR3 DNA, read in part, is TGTGCCAGCAGGCTAGCAGACTCCTACGAG.

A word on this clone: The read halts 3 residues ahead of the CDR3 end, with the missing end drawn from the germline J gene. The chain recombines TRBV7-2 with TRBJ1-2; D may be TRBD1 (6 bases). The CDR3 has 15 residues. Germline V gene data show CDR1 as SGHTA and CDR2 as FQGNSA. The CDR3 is CASSQQGSSTDTYTF. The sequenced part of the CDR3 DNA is TGTGCCAGCAGCCAACAGGGCTCTAGCACAGATACC.

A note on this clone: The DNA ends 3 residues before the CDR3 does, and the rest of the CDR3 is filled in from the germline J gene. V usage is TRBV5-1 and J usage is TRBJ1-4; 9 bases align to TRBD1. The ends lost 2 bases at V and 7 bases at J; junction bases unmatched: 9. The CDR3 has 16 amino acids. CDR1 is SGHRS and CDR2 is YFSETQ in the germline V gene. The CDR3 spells CASSLQTGGNSEKLFF. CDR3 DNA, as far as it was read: TGCGCCAGCAGCTTACAGACAGGGGGAAATTCTGAAAAA.

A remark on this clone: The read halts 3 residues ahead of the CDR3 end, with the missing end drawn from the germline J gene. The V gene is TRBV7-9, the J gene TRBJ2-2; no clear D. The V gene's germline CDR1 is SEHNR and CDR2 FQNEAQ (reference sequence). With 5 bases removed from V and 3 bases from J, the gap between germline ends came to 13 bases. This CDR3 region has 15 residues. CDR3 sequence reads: CASSHIPADTGELFF. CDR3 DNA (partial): TGTGCCAGCAGCCATATCCCGGCGGACACCGGGGAG. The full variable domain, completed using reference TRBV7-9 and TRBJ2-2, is DTGVSQNPRHKITKRGQNVTFRCDPISEHNRLYWYRQTLGQGPEFLTYFQNEAQLEKSRLLSDRFSAERPKGSFSTLEIQRTEQGDSAMYLCASSHIPADTGELFFGEGSRLTVL.